The 11 T cell receptor beta chains in this list originate from one sample, sequenced in a study of early T cells in non-severe SARS-CoV-2 infection. From the 5' RACE reads, TCRdb called clonotypes with MiXCR, one entry per CDR3 protein. The data contain about 42,000 distinct CDR3 sequences, roughly 6.2% of them singletons. The sample was whole blood, taken at baseline. The receptors were gathered from an adult who was a healthcare worker with PCR-confirmed SARS-CoV-2 infection or an uninfected control (not recorded which).

This clonotype was observed at least ten times. The gene calls are TRBV7-2 and TRBJ1-5, with D unresolved. The CDR3 has 15 residues. CDR1 SGHTA and CDR2 FQGNSA come from the germline V gene. Trimming took off 5 bases at V and 0 bases at J, with 11 bases between the two ends. CDR3 amino acids: CASSAGDPSNQPQHF. CDR3 in DNA: TGTGCCAGCAGCGCCGGTGACCCTAGCAATCAGCCCCAGCATTTT.

This clonotype was seen at least ten times. V gene TRBV19 combines with J gene TRBJ2-1, with D perhaps matching TRBD1 (6 bases). Trimming cost V 4 bases and J 0 bases, with 16 bases left between them. The CDR3 is 17 residues long. Germline CDR1 is LNHDA and CDR2 is SQIVND (reference sequence). The CDR3 loop is CASSRRQVLSSYNEQFF. Written as DNA, the CDR3 is TGTGCCAGTAGTAGGCGACAGGTGCTAAGCTCCTACAATGAGCAGTTCTTC.

This clonotype has just a few counts. V gene TRBV7-3 combines with J gene TRBJ2-3; D might be TRBD1 or TRBD2, each matching 5 bases. CDR1 is SGHTA and CDR2 is FQGTGA in the germline V gene. V lost 1 base and J lost 2, with 10 bases in between. The CDR3 sequence is 15 residues long. CDR3 loop: CASSLRGAYTDTQYF. The CDR3 DNA reads TGTGCCAGCAGCTTAAGAGGGGCTTACACAGATACGCAGTATTTT.

The rearrangement joins TRBV20-1 to TRBJ2-2, with D possibly matching TRBD2 (5 bases). The CDR3 covers 13 residues. The germline V gene encodes CDR1 DFQATT and CDR2 SNEGSKA (reference sequence). V lost 6 bases to trimming and J lost 0 bases, with 8 bases between them. The CDR3 DNA reads as TGCAGTGCCAGGACTCCGAACACCGGGGAGCTGTTTTTT. This gives the protein CSARTPNTGELFF.

The chain combines TRBV3-1 with TRBJ2-2; D is unclear. The CDR3 sequence is 18 residues long. CDR1 and CDR2 from the germline V gene are LGHDT and YNNKEL (reference sequence). Trimming removed 3 bases at V and 0 bases at J, with 17 bases between. CDR3 nucleotides: TGTGCCAGCAGCCATGGGGATGGCACCGTATCGAACACCGGGGAGCTGTTTTTT. Its translation: CASSHGDGTVSNTGELFF.

This clonotype was picked up many times. The chain combines TRBV7-8 with TRBJ1-2; the match to TRBD1 covers 11 bases. After removal of 5 bases from V and 8 bases from J, the junction contained 16 bases not matched to a gene. The V gene's germline CDR1 is SGHVS and CDR2 FQNEAQ. The CDR3 consists of 17 residues. CDR3 residues: CASSTGTGGLTVRGYTF. The DNA for the CDR3 is TGTGCCAGCAGCACCGGGACAGGGGGGTTAACCGTGCGGGGCTACACCTTC.

J is TRBJ2-1 and V is TRBV20-1, with 12 nucleotides matching TRBD2. The germline gives CDR1 DFQATT, CDR2 SNEGSKA (reference sequence). V dropped 6 bases and J dropped 8; count of bases not matched to a gene: 11. The CDR3 contains 15 residues. The CDR3 here is CSAQLAGGPSDEQFF. The CDR3 DNA reads as TGCAGTGCGCAACTAGCGGGGGGCCCGAGTGATGAGCAGTTCTTC.

This clonotype has more than one count but fewer than ten. CDR3 sequence (DNA): TGCAGTGCTAGTAACCAAAGTCCCGACCTACAGTTCTTC. It translates to CSASNQSPDLQFF. The chain is built from TRBV20-1 and TRBJ2-1; the D is unclear. The CDR3 loop spans 13 amino acids. Trimming pared 3 bases from V and 13 bases from J, leaving 19 bases between. Germline V gene lookup returns CDR1 DFQATT and CDR2 SNEGSKA (reference sequence).

This clonotype was counted ten times or more. In nucleotides, the CDR3 is TGTGCCAGCAGCCAAGATCAGGGGAAGGGTTCACCCCTCCACTTT. It translates to CASSQDQGKGSPLHF. This chain links TRBV3-1 with TRBJ1-6, with D possibly matching TRBD1 (6 bases). The V gene's germline CDR1 is LGHDT and CDR2 YNNKEL (reference sequence). V was pared by 0 bases and J by 9 bases, with 12 bases between. The CDR3 sequence is 15 residues long.

This clonotype came up a few times. This chain joins TRBV20-1 and TRBJ1-2, with D unclear. Between the trimmed V and J ends, which lost 3 bases and 4 bases, there was a span of 12 bases. CDR3 length: 13 residues. The V gene's germline CDR1 is DFQATT and CDR2 SNEGSKA (reference sequence). CDR3: CSASVNPGYGYTF. The CDR3 coding sequence is TGCAGTGCTAGTGTGAACCCTGGCTATGGCTACACCTTC.

The rearrangement uses TRBV29-1 and TRBJ2-3; no clear D gene. Germline V lookup: CDR1 SQVTM, CDR2 ANQGSEA. CDR3 length: 13 amino acids. Trimming shortened V by 1 base and J by 0 bases, and 5 bases separated the two germline ends. CDR3 residues: CSVEGLSTDTQYF. CDR3 nucleotides: TGCAGCGTTGAAGGTCTAAGCACAGATACGCAGTATTTT.